The source of this TCR beta chain is a study of cytomegalovirus exposure and HLA in healthy donors. Comments on this clone: Its specificity is unknown.

Notes on the study in general: Common viral pathogens were later found to be apparently linked to several of the most significant clusters. Earlier findings revealed that most TCR beta V segments proved productive either about 87% or about 30% of the time. Researchers counted around 170 TCR beta chains as cytomegalovirus-associated. V- and J-gene trimming of TCR beta was linked (in a later analysis) to a missense DCLRE1C variant.

The CDR3 has 17 amino acids. The V gene lost 0 bases and the J gene lost 0 bases, with 10 bases spanning the gap. In germline, CDR1 is SGHDT, CDR2 YYEEEE. PCR was performed using 60 Vbeta and 13 Jbeta primers. Here immunoSEQ multiplex PCR was the method, and the copy in TCRdb shows in-frame clones only, minus some. The repertoire holds roughly 100,000 clones, with 83% as singletons. This sequence was found in a man aged 18 to 29 in good health and CMV-seronegative. Sequencing used PBMCs. The chain combines TRBV5-6 with TRBJ2-6; D may be TRBD1 (5 bases). The CDR3 protein is CASSLAGHYSGANVLTF. DNA of the CDR3: TGTGCCAGCAGCTTGGCCGGACACTACTCTGGGGCCAACGTCCTGACTTTC.